This TCR beta chain was identified in a study of T cells in Graves' hyperthyroidism and ophthalmopathy. Study conclusions and caveats: Within blood appeared most thyroid clonotypes that had expanded above 0.001. A 13 V-J signature model discriminated ophthalmopathy versus stable hyperthyroidism.

Researchers amplified the TCR beta CDR3 regions from RNA transcripts. With the HTBI primer set, the TCR CDR3 went through a first round of RT-PCR. MiXCR, applied by TCRdb to the multiplex PCR reads, yields one record per CDR3 protein. The profile shows fewer than 500,000 distinct CDR3 sequences, roughly 14% of them singletons. This clonotype was seen ten or more times. Its specificity is not known. This clonotype was obtained from a man aged 30-40 years with Graves' hyperthyroidism that later progressed to Graves' ophthalmopathy. Sequencing was performed on blood.

DNA of the CDR3: TGTGCCAGCAGCTTGATTCCCCGAGGCTTTGGCTCCTACGAGCAGTACTTC. Amino acids: CASSLIPRGFGSYEQYF. The rearrangement joins TRBV11-2 to TRBJ2-7; the D is unclear. V lost 3 bases to trimming and J lost 0 bases, with 18 bases between them. The CDR3 has 17 residues. Germline assignment: CDR1 SGHAT and CDR2 FQNNGV. The full variable domain, with the rest looked up from reference TRBV11-2 and TRBJ2-7, is EAGVAQSPRYKIIEKRQSVAFWCNPISGHATLYWYQQILGQGPKLLIQFQNNGVVDDSQLPKDRFSAERLKGVDSTLKIQPAKLEDSAVYLCASSLIPRGFGSYEQYFGPGTRLTVT.